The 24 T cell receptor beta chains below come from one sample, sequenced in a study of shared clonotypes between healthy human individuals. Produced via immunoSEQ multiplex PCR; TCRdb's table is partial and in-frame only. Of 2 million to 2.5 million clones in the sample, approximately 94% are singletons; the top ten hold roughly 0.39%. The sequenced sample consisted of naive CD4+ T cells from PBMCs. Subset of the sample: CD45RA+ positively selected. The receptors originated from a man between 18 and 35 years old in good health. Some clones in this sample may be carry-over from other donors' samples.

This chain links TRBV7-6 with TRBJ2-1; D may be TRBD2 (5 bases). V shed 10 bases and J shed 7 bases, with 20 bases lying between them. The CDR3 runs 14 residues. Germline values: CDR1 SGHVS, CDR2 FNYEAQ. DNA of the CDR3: TGTGCCACCGAGACTATTGAAGGAGCTAATGAGCAGTTCTTC. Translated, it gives CATETIEGANEQFF.

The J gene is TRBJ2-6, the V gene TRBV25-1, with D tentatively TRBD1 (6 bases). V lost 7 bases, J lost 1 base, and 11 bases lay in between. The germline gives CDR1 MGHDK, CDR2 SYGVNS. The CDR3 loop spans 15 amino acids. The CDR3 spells CASTQGFSGANVLTF. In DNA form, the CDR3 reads TGTGCCAGCACACAGGGTTTTTCTGGGGCCAACGTCCTGACTTTC.

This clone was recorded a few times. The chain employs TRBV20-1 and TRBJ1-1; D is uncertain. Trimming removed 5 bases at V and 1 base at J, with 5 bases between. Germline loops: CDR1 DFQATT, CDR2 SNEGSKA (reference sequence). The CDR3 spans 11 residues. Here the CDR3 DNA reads TGCAGTGCTGTGGGGAACACTGAAGCTTTCTTT. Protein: CSAVGNTEAFF.

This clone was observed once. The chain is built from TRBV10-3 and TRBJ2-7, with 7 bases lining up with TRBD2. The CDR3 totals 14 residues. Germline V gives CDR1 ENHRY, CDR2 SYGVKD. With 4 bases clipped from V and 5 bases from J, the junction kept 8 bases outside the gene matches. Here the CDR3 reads CAISVAAGSDEQYF. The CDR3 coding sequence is TGTGCCATCAGTGTCGCAGCGGGGAGCGACGAGCAGTACTTC.

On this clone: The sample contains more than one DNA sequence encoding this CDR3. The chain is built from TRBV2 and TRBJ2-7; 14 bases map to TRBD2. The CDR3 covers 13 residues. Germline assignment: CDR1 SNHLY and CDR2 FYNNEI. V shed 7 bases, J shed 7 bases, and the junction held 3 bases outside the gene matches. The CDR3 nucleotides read TGTGCCAGCACCCGACTAGCGGGAGGGGAGCAGTACTTC. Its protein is CASTRLAGGEQYF.

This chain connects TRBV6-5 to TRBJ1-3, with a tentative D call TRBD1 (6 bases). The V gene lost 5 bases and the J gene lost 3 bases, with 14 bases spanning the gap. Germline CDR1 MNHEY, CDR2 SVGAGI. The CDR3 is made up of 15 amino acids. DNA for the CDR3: TGTGCCAGCAGTGGCAGGGGTTTATTTGGAAACACCATATATTTT. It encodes CASSGRGLFGNTIYF.

This CDR3 reads CATSRSTGGNSNQPQHF. CDR3 DNA: TGTGCCACCAGCAGATCCACAGGGGGGAATAGCAATCAGCCCCAGCATTTT. The genes are TRBV15 and TRBJ1-5, with 8 positions matching TRBD1. The CDR3 has 17 amino acids. V lost 2 bases, J lost 0 bases, and 6 bases stayed unmatched. Germline CDR1 is LNHNV and CDR2 is YYDKDF (reference sequence).

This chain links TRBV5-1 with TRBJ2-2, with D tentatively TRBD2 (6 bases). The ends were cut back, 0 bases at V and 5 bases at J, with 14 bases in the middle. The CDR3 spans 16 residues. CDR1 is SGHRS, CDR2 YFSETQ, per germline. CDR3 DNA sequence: TGCGCCAGCAGCTTGGCTGGGACTCCGGGGACCGGGGAGCTGTTTTTT. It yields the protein CASSLAGTPGTGELFF.

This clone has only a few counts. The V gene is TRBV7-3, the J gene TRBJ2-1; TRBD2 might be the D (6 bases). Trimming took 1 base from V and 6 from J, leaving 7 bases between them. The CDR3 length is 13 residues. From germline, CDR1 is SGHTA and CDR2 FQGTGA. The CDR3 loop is CASSLRRGNEQFF. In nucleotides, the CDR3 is TGTGCCAGCAGCTTAAGGAGGGGCAATGAGCAGTTCTTC.

The CDR3 nucleotides are TGTGCCAGCAACAAATGGACTAGCGCCCACAATGAGCAGTTCTTC. Translating it yields CASNKWTSAHNEQFF. V usage is TRBV7-9 and J usage is TRBJ2-1; TRBD2 matches at 9 bases. CDR3 length equals 15 residues. With V trimmed by 7 bases and J by 5 bases, 9 bases remained unmatched. Germline values: CDR1 SEHNR, CDR2 FQNEAQ (reference sequence).

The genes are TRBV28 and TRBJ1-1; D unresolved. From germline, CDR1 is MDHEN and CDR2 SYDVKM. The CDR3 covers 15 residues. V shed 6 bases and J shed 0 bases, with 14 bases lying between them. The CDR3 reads CASSPPVAMNTEAFF. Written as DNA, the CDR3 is TGTGCCAGCAGCCCCCCCGTTGCGATGAACACTGAAGCTTTCTTT. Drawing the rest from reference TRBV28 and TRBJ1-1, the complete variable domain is DVKVTQSSRYLVKRTGEKVFLECVQDMDHENMFWYRQDPGLGLRLIYFSYDVKMKEKGDIPEGYSVSREKKERFSLILESASTNQTSMYLCASSPPVAMNTEAFFGQGTRLTVV.

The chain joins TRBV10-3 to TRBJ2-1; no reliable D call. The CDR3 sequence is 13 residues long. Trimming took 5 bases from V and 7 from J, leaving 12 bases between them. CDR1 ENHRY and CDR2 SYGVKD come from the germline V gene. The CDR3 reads CAISPLSENEQFF. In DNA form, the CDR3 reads TGTGCCATCAGTCCTTTATCAGAGAATGAGCAGTTCTTC.

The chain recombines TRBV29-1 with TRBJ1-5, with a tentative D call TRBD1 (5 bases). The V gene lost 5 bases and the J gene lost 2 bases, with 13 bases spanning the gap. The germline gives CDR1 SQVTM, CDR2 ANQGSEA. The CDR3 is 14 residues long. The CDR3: CSVRGGVGNQPQHF. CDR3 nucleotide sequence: TGCAGCGTTCGGGGGGGTGTCGGCAATCAGCCCCAGCATTTT.

The CDR3 DNA is TGTGCCAGCAGCTTGAAAGGGACGAAACTGTTTTTT. Its translation is CASSLKGTKLFF. This chain uses TRBV5-8 with TRBJ1-4; weak D call: TRBD1 (5 bases). The CDR3 covers 12 residues. Germline CDR1 reads SGHTS; CDR2 reads YDEGEE. Trimming took off 1 base at V and 11 bases at J, with 9 bases between the two ends.

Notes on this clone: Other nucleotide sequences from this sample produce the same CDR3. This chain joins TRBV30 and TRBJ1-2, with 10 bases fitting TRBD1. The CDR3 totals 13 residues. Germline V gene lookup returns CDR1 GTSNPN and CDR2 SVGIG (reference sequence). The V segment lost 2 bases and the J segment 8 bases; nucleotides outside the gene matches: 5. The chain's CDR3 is CAWSPDRGQGYTF. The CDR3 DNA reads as TGTGCCTGGAGTCCCGACAGGGGGCAAGGCTACACCTTC.

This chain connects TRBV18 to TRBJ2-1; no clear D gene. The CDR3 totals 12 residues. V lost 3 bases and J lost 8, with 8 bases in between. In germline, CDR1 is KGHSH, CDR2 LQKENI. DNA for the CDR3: TGTGCCAGCTCACCGGTGGGCCATGAGCAGTTCTTC. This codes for CASSPVGHEQFF.

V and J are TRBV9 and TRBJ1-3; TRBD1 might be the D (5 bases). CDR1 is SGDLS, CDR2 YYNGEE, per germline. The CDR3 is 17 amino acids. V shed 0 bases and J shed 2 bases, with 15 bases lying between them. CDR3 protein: CASSVASQGGTGNTIYF. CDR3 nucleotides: TGTGCCAGCAGCGTAGCATCTCAGGGCGGTACTGGAAACACCATATATTTT.

CDR3 sequence (DNA): TGTGCCAGCAACCCCCATCTAGCGGACGAGCAGTACTTC. It is translated as CASNPHLADEQYF. The chain combines TRBV11-2 with TRBJ2-7; 7 bases are shared with TRBD2. The germline V gene has CDR1 SGHAT and CDR2 FQNNGV. The length of the CDR3 is 13 residues. Unmatched junction bases numbered 8, after V lost 7 bases and J lost 5 bases.

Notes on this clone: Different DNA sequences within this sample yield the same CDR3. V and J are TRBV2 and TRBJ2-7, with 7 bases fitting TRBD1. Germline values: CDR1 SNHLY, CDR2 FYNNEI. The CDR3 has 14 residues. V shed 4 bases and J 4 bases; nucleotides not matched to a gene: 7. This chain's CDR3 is CASSARDRAYEQYF. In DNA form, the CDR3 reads TGTGCCAGCAGTGCCCGGGACAGAGCATACGAGCAGTACTTC.

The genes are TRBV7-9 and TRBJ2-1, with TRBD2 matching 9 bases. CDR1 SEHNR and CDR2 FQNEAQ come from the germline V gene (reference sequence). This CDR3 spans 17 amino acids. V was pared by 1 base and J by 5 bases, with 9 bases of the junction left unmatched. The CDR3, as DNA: TGTGCCAGCAGCTTAGTAGTCAGACTAGCGGCCAACAATGAGCAGTTCTTC. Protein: CASSLVVRLAANNEQFF.

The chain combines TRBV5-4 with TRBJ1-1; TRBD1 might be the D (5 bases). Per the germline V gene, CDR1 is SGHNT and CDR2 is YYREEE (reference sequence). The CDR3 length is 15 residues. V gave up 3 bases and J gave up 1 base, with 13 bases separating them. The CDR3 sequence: CASSSGRAENTEAFF. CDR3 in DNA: TGTGCCAGCAGCTCAGGGCGAGCGGAGAACACTGAAGCTTTCTTT.

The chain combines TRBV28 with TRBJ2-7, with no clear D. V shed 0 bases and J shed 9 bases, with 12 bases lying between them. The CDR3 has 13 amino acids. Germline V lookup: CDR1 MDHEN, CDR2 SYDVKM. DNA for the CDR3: TGTGCCAGCAGTTTATGGGCCCTTTCGGGGCAGTACTTC. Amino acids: CASSLWALSGQYF.

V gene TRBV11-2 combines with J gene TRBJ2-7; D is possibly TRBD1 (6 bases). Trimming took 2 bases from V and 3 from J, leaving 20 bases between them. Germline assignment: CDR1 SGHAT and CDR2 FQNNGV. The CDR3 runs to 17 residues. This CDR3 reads CASSLPSGGRGRYEQYF. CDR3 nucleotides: TGTGCCAGCAGCTTACCGTCCGGAGGCAGGGGACGCTACGAGCAGTACTTC.

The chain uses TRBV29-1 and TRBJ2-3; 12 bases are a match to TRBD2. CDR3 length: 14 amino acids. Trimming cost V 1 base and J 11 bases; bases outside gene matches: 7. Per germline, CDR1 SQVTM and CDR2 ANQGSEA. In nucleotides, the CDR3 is TGCAGCGTTGAAGGTCGACTAGCGGGAGTGGTGCAGTATTTT. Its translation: CSVEGRLAGVVQYF.